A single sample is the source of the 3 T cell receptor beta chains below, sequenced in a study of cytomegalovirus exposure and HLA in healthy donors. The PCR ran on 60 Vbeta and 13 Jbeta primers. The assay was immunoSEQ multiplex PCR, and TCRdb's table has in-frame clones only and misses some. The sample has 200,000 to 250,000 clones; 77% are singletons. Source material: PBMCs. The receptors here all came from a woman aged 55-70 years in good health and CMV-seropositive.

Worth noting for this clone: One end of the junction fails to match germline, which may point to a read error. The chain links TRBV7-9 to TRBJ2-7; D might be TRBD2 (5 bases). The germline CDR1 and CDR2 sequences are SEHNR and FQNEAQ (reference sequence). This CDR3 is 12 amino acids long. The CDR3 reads CSSSLSQREQYF. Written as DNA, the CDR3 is TGTTCCAGCAGCTTATCCCAGCGGGAGCAGTACTTC.

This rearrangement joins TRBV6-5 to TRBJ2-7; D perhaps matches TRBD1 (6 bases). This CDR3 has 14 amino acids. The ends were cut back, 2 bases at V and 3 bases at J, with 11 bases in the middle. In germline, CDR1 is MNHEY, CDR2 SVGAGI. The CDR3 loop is CASSYETGIYEQYF. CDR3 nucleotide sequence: TGTGCCAGCAGTTACGAGACAGGTATCTACGAGCAGTACTTC.

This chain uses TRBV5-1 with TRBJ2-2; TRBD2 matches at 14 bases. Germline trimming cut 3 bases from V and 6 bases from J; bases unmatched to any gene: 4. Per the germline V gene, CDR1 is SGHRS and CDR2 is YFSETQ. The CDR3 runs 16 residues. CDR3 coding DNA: TGCGCCAGCAGCTGGCTGACTAGCGGGGGGGCCGGGGAGCTGTTTTTT. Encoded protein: CASSWLTSGGAGELFF.